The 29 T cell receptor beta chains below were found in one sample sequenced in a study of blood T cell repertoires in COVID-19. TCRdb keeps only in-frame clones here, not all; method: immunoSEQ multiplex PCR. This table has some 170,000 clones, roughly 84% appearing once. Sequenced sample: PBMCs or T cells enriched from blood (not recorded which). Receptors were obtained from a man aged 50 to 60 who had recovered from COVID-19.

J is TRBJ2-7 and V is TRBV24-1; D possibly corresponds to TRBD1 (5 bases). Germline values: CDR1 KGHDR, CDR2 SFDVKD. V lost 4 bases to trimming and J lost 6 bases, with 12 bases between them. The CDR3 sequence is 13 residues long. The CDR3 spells CATSDHRTGEQYF. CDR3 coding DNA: TGTGCCACCAGTGACCACAGGACGGGCGAGCAGTACTTC.

CDR3 loop: CASSPGQGEYGYTF. CDR3 nucleotide sequence: TGTGCCAGCAGCCCGGGACAGGGAGAATATGGCTACACCTTC. The genes are TRBV11-1 and TRBJ1-2; TRBD1 matches 9 bases. There are 14 residues in the CDR3. Trimming removed 5 bases from V and 5 bases from J; junction bases left unmatched: 6. In germline, CDR1 is SGHAT, CDR2 FQDESV (reference sequence).

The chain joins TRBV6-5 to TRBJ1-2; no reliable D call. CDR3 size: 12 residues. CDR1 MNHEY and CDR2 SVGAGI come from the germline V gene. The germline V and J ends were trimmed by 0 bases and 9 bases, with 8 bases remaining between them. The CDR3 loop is CASSYSGIRYTF. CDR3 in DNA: TGTGCCAGCAGTTACTCCGGGATACGCTACACCTTC.

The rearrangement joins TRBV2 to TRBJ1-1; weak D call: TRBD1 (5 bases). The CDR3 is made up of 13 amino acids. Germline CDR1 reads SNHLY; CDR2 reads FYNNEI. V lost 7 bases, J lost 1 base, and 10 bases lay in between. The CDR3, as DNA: TGTGCCAGCAATATCGGACAGAACACTGAAGCTTTCTTT. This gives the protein CASNIGQNTEAFF.

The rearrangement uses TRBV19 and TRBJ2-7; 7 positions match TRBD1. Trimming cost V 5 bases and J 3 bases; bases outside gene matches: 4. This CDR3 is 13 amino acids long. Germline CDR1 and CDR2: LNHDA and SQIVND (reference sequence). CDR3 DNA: TGTGCCAGTAGTCTTCGGGACAGCTACGAGCAGTACTTC. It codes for CASSLRDSYEQYF.

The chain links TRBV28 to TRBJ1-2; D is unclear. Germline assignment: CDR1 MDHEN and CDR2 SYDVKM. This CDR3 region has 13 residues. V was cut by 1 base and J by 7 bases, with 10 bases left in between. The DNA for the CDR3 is TGTGCCAGCAGTTTATTGGGAGTGGGTGGCTACACCTTC. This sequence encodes CASSLLGVGGYTF.

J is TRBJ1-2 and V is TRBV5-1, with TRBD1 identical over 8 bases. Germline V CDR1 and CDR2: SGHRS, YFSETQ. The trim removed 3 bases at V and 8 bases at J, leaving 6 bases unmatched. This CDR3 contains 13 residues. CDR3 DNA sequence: TGCGCCAGCAGCTCCGGACAGGGCGGAGGCTACACCTTC. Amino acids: CASSSGQGGGYTF.

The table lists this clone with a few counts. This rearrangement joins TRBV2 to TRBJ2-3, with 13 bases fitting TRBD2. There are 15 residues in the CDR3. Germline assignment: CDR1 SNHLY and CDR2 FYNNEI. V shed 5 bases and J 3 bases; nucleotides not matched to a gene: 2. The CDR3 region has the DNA TGTGCCAGCAGTTGGACTAGCGGGGGTACAGATACGCAGTATTTT. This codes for CASSWTSGGTDTQYF.

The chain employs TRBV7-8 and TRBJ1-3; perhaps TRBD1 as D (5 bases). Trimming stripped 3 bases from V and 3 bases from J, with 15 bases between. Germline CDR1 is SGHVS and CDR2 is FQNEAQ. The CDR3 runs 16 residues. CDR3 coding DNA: TGTGCCAGCAGCTTGACCCAGGGTAGAAGTGGAAACACCATATATTTT. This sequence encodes CASSLTQGRSGNTIYF.

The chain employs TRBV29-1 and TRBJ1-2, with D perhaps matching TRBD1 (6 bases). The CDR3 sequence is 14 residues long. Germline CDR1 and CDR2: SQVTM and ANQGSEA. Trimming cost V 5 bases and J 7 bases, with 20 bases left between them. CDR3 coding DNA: TGCAGCGTTAAAATAGGACAGCCCCAGGGTGGCTACACCTTC. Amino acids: CSVKIGQPQGGYTF.

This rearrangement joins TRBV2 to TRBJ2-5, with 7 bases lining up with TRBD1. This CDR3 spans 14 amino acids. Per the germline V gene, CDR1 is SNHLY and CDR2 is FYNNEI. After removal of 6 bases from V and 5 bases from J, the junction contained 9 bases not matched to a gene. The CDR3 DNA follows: TGTGCCAGCAGCAGACAGGGAAGTTTGGAGACCCAGTACTTC. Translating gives CASSRQGSLETQYF. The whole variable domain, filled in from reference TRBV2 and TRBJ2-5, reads EPEVTQTPSHQVTQMGQEVILRCVPISNHLYFYWYRQILGQKVEFLVSFYNNEISEKSEIFDDQFSVERPDGSNFTLKIRSTKLEDSAMYFCASSRQGSLETQYFGPGTRLLVL.

CDR3 residues: CASSEAGGAGTQYF. Written as DNA, the CDR3 is TGTGCCAGCAGTGAAGCTGGGGGGGCAGGGACCCAGTACTTC. This chain links TRBV6-1 with TRBJ2-5; possibly TRBD2 for D (7 bases). The CDR3 sequence is 14 residues long. The V end was cut by 0 bases, the J end by 7 bases, with 12 bases between. Germline CDR1 is MNHNS and CDR2 is SASEGT.

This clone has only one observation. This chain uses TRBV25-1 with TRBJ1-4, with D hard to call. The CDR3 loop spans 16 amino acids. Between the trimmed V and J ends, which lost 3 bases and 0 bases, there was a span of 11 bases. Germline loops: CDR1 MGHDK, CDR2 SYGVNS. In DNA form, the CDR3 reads TGTGCCAGCAGTGATCTTAGACAAGCAACTAATGAAAAACTGTTTTTT. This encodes CASSDLRQATNEKLFF.

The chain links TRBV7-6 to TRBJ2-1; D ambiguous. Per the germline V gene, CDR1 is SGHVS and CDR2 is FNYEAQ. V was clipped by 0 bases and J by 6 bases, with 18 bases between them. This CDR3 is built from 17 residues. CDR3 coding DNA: TGTGCCAGCAGCTTAGCGCTCTTCGACAATGGCCCCAATGAGCAGTTCTTC. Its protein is CASSLALFDNGPNEQFF. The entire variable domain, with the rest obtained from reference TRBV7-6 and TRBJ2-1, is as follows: GAGVSQSPRYKVTKRGQDVALRCDPISGHVSLYWYRQALGQGPEFLTYFNYEAQQDKSGLPNDRFSAERPEGSISTLTIQRTEQRDSAMYRCASSLALFDNGPNEQFFGPGTRLTVL.

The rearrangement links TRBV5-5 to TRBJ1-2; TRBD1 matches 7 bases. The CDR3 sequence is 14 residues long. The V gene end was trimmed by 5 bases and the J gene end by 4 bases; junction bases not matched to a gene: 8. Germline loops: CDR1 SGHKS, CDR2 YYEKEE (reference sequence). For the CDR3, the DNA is TGTGCCAGCAGATCGGACAGGATCCTCTATGGCTACACCTTC. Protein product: CASRSDRILYGYTF.

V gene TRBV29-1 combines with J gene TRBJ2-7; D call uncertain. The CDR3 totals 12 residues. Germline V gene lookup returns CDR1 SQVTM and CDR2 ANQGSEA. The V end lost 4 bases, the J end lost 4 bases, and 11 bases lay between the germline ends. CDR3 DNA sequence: TGCAGCGTTGGAGTCAGCGAATACGAGCAGTACTTC. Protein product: CSVGVSEYEQYF.

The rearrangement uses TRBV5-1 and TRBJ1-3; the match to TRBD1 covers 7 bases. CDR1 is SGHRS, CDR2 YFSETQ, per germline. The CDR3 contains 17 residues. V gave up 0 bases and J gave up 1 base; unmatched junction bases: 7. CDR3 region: CASSLEGRGISGNTIYF. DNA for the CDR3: TGCGCCAGCAGCTTGGAGGGCAGGGGGATTTCTGGAAACACCATATATTTT.

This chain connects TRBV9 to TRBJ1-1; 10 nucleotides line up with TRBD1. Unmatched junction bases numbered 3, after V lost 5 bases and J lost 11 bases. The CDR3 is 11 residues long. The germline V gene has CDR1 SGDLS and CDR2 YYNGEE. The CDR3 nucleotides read TGTGCCAGCAGGGGGACAGGGGCTGCTTTCTTT. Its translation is CASRGTGAAFF.

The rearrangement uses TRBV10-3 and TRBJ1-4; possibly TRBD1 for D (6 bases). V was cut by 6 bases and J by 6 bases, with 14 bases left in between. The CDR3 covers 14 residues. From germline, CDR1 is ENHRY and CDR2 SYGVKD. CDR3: CAIRSGSGDEKLFF. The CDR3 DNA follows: TGTGCCATCAGATCAGGGTCAGGGGATGAAAAACTGTTTTTT.

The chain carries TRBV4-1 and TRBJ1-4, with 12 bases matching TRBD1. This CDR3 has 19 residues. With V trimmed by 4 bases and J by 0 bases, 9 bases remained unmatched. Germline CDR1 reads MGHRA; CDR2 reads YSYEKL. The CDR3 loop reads CASSLPGQGALSTNEKLFF. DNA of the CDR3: TGCGCCAGCAGCCTGCCGGGACAGGGGGCGCTTTCAACTAATGAAAAACTGTTTTTT.

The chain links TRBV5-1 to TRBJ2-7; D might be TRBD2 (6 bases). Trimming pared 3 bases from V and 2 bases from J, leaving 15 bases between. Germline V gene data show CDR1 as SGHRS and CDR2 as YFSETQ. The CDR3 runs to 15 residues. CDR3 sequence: CASSSSGGPTYEQYF. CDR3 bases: TGCGCCAGCAGCTCCTCCGGGGGACCCACCTACGAGCAGTACTTC.

The CDR3 loop reads CASSRSLGSGRSREQYF. The CDR3 DNA reads as TGTGCCAGTAGCCGTAGCCTGGGGTCGGGAAGGTCGCGCGAGCAGTACTTC. The chain combines TRBV19 with TRBJ2-7, with a possible D match to TRBD2 (5 bases). The V gene lost 6 bases and the J gene lost 6 bases, with 27 bases spanning the gap. CDR3 length: 17 amino acids. From germline, CDR1 is LNHDA and CDR2 SQIVND (reference sequence).

The CDR3 here is CASSPSWGTSGGPHNEQFF. CDR3 in DNA: TGTGCCAGCTCACCATCGTGGGGGACTAGCGGGGGGCCGCACAATGAGCAGTTCTTC. V and J are TRBV18 and TRBJ2-1; TRBD2 matches 15 bases. Germline CDR1 and CDR2: KGHSH and LQKENI. The CDR3 contains 19 residues. V lost 2 bases and J lost 5; bases outside the gene matches: 10.

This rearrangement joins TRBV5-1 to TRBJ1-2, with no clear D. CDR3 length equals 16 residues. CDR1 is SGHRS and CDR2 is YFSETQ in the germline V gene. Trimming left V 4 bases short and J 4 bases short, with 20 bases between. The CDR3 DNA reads TGCGCCAGCAGCCCAGAAGGTGTGGGCGTCGGCTATGGCTACACCTTC. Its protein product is CASSPEGVGVGYGYTF.

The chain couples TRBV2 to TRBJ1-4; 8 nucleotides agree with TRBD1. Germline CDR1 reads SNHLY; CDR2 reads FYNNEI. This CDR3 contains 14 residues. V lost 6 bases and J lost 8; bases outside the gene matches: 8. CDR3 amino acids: CASRGDRYLEKLFF. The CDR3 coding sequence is TGTGCCAGCAGGGGGGACAGGTATTTGGAAAAACTGTTTTTT.

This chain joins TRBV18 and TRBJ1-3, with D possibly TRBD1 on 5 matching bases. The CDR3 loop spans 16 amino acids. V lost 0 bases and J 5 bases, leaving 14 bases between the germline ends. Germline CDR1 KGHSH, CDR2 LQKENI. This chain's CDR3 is CASSPPLLGARNTIYF. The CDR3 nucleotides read TGTGCCAGCTCACCACCGCTTCTAGGGGCGCGAAACACCATATATTTT.

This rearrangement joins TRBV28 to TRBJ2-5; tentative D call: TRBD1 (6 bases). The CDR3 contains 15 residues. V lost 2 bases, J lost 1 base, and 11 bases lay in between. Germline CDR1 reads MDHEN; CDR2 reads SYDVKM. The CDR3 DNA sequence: TGTGCCAGCAGTTTACAGGGGTCATTCCAAGAGACCCAGTACTTC. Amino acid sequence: CASSLQGSFQETQYF.

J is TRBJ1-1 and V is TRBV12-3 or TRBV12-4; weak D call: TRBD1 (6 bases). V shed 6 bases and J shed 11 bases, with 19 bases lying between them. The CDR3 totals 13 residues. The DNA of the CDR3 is TGTGCCAGCAGGTCCGGACAGCTCCCCGGCGCTTTCTTT. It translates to CASRSGQLPGAFF.

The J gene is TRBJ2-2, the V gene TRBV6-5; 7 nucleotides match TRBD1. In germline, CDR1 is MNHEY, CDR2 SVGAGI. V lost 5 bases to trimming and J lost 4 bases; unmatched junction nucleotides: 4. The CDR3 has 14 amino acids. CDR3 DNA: TGTGCCAGCAGTCACGACAGGGTCACCGGGGAGCTGTTTTTT. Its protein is CASSHDRVTGELFF.